This T cell receptor beta chain is from a study of cytomegalovirus exposure and HLA in healthy donors. PCR amplification relied on 60 Vbeta primers (plus 13 Jbeta primers). Measured with immunoSEQ multiplex PCR; TCRdb has only the in-frame clones, and not every one. The sample includes over 130,000 clones, over 75% of them seen just once. CDR3 length: 13 residues. Germline CDR1 and CDR2: SGHDN and FVKESK. What was sequenced was PBMCs. The chain employs TRBV14 and TRBJ2-5, with D perhaps matching TRBD1 (6 bases). The end of the DNA aligns better with TRBJ2-7, so the J call may be wrong. This sequence originates from a man aged 35 to 55 in good health and CMV-seronegative. Written as DNA, the CDR3 is TGTGCCAGCAGCCCAACAGGGCTCTACGAGCAGTACTTC. Translation: CASSPTGLYEQYF.